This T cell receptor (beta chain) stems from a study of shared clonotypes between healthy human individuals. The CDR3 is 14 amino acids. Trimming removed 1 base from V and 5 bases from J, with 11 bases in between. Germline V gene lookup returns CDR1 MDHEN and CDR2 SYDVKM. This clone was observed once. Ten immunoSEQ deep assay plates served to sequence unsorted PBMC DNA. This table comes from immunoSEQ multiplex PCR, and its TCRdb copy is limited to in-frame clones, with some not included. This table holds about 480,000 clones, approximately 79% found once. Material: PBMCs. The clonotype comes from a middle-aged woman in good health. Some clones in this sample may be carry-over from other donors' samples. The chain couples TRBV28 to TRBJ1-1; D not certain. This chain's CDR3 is CASSLSLGGTEAFF. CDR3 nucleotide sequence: TGTGCCAGCAGTTTATCCCTAGGAGGGACTGAAGCTTTCTTT.